These 25 T cell receptor beta chains were all obtained from the same sample, sequenced in a study of tumor and adjacent non-tumor tissue in lung cancer. This sample's RNA came from whole unsorted tissue. TCRbeta libraries were built with three rounds of nested PCR, modified from ARM-PCR. Each CDR3 protein is one row after TCRdb ran MiXCR on the multiplex PCR reads. The repertoire holds 60,000 to 85,000 distinct CDR3 sequences, 73% seen once, with roughly 27% in the top ten. Material: lung tumor tissue. Source of these receptors: a man aged 60-69 years with non-small cell lung cancer.

A remark on this clonotype: An end of the junction does not agree with germline; a read error may underlie this. The CDR3 coding sequence is TGTGTCAGCGGGAATGAATGGGACTACTATGGCTACCCCTTC. Amino acids: CVSGNEWDYYGYPF. V gene TRBV11-3 combines with J gene TRBJ1-2; perhaps TRBD1 as D (5 bases). There are 14 residues in the CDR3. Germline-derived CDR1 and CDR2 are SGHNT and YENEEA.

With regard to this clonotype: The germline gene is not matched at one end of the junction; a read error may be the cause. This chain connects TRBV5-4 to TRBJ2-3, with a possible D match to TRBD1 (5 bases). CDR3 length: 14 amino acids. CDR1 SGHNT and CDR2 YYREEE come from the germline V gene (reference sequence). The CDR3 bases are TGTGCCCGCAGACGTCAGGGTGGCACAGATGCGCAGTATTTT. Its protein is CARRRQGGTDAQYF.

Details on this clonotype: A read error may account for a junction end that differs from germline. The CDR3 reads CVSTLRPRGEGYIF. The DNA for the CDR3 is TGTGTCAGCACCCTACGACCCCGGGGAGAAGGCTACATCTTC. The V and J genes are TRBV6-5 and TRBJ1-2; the D is unclear. CDR3 size: 14 residues. In germline, CDR1 is MNHEY, CDR2 SVGAGI.

V and J are TRBV28 and TRBJ2-2, with a weak D call TRBD1 (6 bases). The CDR3 sequence is 16 residues long. Germline values: CDR1 MDHEN, CDR2 SYDVKM. The V end was cut by 5 bases, the J end by 9 bases, with 22 bases between. The CDR3 spells CASSDPGHGLARELFF. Written as DNA, the CDR3 is TGTGCCAGCAGTGATCCGGGACATGGATTAGCCAGGGAGCTGTTTTTT.

A word on this clonotype: A read error is possible here, since a much larger clone lies one base away. V usage is TRBV5-4 and J usage is TRBJ2-1; 7 bases line up with TRBD1. Germline V lookup: CDR1 SGHNT, CDR2 YYREEE (reference sequence). This CDR3 comprises 15 residues. V trimming: 0 bases; J trimming: 8 bases; junction bases outside the gene matches: 8. This chain's CDR3 is CASSLGQGGHDEQFF. CDR3 DNA sequence: TGTGCCAGCAGCTTGGGACAGGGTGGCCACGATGAGCAGTTCTTC.

About this clonotype itself: Germline is not matched at one junction end, which may reflect a read error. V usage is TRBV7-9 and J usage is TRBJ1-2; possible D gene TRBD1, 5 bases. This CDR3 contains 15 residues. Germline-derived CDR1 and CDR2 are SEHNR and FQNEAQ (reference sequence). The CDR3 DNA follows: TGTGCCAGCAACTTAGCGGAGGGGCAGACCTACGGCTACACCTTC. The encoded protein is CASNLAEGQTYGYTF.

Concerning this clonotype: This may arise from a read error, as a much more abundant clone is one base away. The chain employs TRBV20-1 and TRBJ2-7; D is possibly TRBD2 (6 bases). Germline V gives CDR1 DFQATT, CDR2 SNEGSKA (reference sequence). This CDR3 is 12 amino acids long. The DNA of the CDR3 is TGCTGTGCTAGGAGGGTTGCCTACGAGCAGTACTTC. Translation gives CCARRVAYEQYF.

This clonotype was seen a few times. The V gene is TRBV5-1, the J gene TRBJ2-5, with 7 bases lining up with TRBD2. The CDR3 is made up of 16 amino acids. In germline, CDR1 is SGHRS, CDR2 YFSETQ. The trim removed 3 bases at V and 4 bases at J, leaving 12 bases unmatched. The CDR3 spells CASSSGGAATPETQYF. DNA of the CDR3: TGCGCCAGCAGCTCGGGAGGCGCGGCAACCCCAGAGACCCAGTACTTC. Full variable domain (remainder filled in from reference TRBV5-1 and TRBJ2-5): KAGVTQTPRYLIKTRGQQVTLSCSPISGHRSVSWYQQTPGQGLQFLFEYFSETQRNKGNFPGRFSGRQFSNSRSEMNVSTLELGDSALYLCASSSGGAATPETQYFGPGTRLLVL.

For this clonotype: An end of the junction does not agree with germline; a read error may underlie this. V gene TRBV12-3 or TRBV12-4 combines with J gene TRBJ2-2; D is possibly TRBD2 (5 bases). The CDR3 covers 16 residues. Written as DNA, the CDR3 is TGTGCCAGCAATCTCTACCCGGCCACGAACACCGGGGAGCTGTTCTTT. Protein product: CASNLYPATNTGELFF.

Comment on this clonotype: This clone may be a read error of a much larger clone one base away. The chain recombines TRBV18 with TRBJ2-3, with D uncertain. CDR1 is KGHSH, CDR2 LQKENI, per germline. The CDR3 is 12 residues long. The CDR3 nucleotides are TGTGCCAGCACCCTAGGCACAGATAAGCAGTATTTT. This codes for CASTLGTDKQYF.

Concerning this clonotype: Relative to the germline gene, one junction end is altered; a read error may explain this. The chain is built from TRBV2 and TRBJ2-1; 10 nucleotides agree with TRBD1. CDR1 SNHLY and CDR2 FYNNEI come from the germline V gene. This CDR3 has 13 amino acids. The CDR3 DNA sequence: TGTGCCAGCACCCCCTGGGGACAGGGGTTTCCGAATTTC. Protein: CASTPWGQGFPNF. Full variable domain (remainder filled in from reference TRBV2 and TRBJ2-1): EPEVTQTPSHQVTQMGQEVILRCVPISNHLYFYWYRQILGQKVEFLVSFYNNEISEKSEIFDDQFSVERPDGSNFTLKIRSTKLEDSAMYFCASTPWGQGFPNFGPGTRLTVL.

The chain joins TRBV20-1 to TRBJ2-3; D remains ambiguous. The germline V and J ends were trimmed by 6 bases and 2 bases, with 18 bases remaining between them. The length of the CDR3 is 15 residues. In germline, CDR1 is DFQATT, CDR2 SNEGSKA (reference sequence). DNA for the CDR3: TGCAGTGCCAGCCACCAGGAATGGATCACAGATACGCAGTATTTT. Its protein product is CSASHQEWITDTQYF.

This clonotype came up once. Sequence at one end of the junction differs from germline and may be a read error. This chain joins TRBV29-1 and TRBJ2-1; possible D gene TRBD2, 5 bases. Germline assignment: CDR1 SQVTM and CDR2 ANQGSEA. This CDR3 contains 14 residues. For the CDR3, the DNA is TGCAGCGTTGAGGGCGGGCAGGAGTACAATGAGCTGTTCTTC. It translates to CSVEGGQEYNELFF.

On this clonotype itself: One end of the junction fails to match germline, which may point to a read error. The rearrangement uses TRBV20-1 and TRBJ1-1; D is undetermined. The length of the CDR3 is 11 residues. Germline CDR1 DFQATT, CDR2 SNEGSKA (reference sequence). CDR3 nucleotides: TGCAGTGTTACAAGAAACACCGAAGCTTTCTTT. Protein: CSVTRNTEAFF.

About this clonotype: Because the CDR3 is missing its conserved closing phenylalanine or tryptophan, this is likely a read error. The chain employs TRBV6-5 and TRBJ2-2, with 7 bases matching TRBD1. In germline, CDR1 is MNHEY, CDR2 SVGAGI. J was trimmed by 2 bases and V by 5 bases; bases with no gene match: 5. The CDR3 sequence is 15 residues long. The CDR3 sequence: CASSGAGGNTGELFL. CDR3 DNA sequence: TGTGCCAGCAGTGGAGCAGGGGGTAACACCGGGGAGCTGTTTTTA.

This clonotype showed up many times. The chain uses TRBV5-5 and TRBJ2-7, with 9 positions matching TRBD1. CDR3 length equals 14 residues. V lost 0 bases, J lost 4 bases, and 2 bases stayed unmatched. Germline values: CDR1 SGHKS, CDR2 YYEKEE (reference sequence). The CDR3 DNA is TGTGCCAGCAGCTTGGAGACAGGGGGGTACGAGCAGTACTTC. It yields the protein CASSLETGGYEQYF.

This clonotype is medium-sized in the sample. This chain joins TRBV28 and TRBJ2-7; no clear D. V shed 3 bases and J shed 4 bases, with 13 bases lying between them. The CDR3 is made up of 14 amino acids. From germline, CDR1 is MDHEN and CDR2 SYDVKM. The CDR3 protein is CASSLRSVPYEQYF. The CDR3 DNA reads as TGTGCCAGCAGTTTGCGGTCCGTCCCATACGAGCAGTACTTC. The variable domain in full, completed from reference TRBV28 and TRBJ2-7, reads DVKVTQSSRYLVKRTGEKVFLECVQDMDHENMFWYRQDPGLGLRLIYFSYDVKMKEKGDIPEGYSVSREKKERFSLILESASTNQTSMYLCASSLRSVPYEQYFGPGTRLTVT.

As regards this clonotype: One end of the junction varies from germline; a read error may be responsible. The chain carries TRBV12-3 or TRBV12-4 and TRBJ2-1; TRBD2 agrees at 7 bases. CDR3 length: 15 residues. CDR3: CAGSFPQRDHNGQFF. CDR3 nucleotide sequence: TGTGCCGGCAGTTTTCCTCAGCGGGACCACAATGGGCAGTTCTTC.

The chain couples TRBV6-6 to TRBJ2-7; D is perhaps TRBD2 (6 bases). In germline, CDR1 is MNHNY, CDR2 SVGAGI (reference sequence). V gave up 2 bases and J gave up 12 bases, with 32 bases separating them. The CDR3 consists of 18 residues. Written as DNA, the CDR3 is TGTGCCAGCAGTTACGGGGGGATAAGGGTAGGTCTCTCTTACGAGTGGTACTTC. Encoded protein: CASSYGGIRVGLSYEWYF.

This clonotype was seen more than once but under ten times. This is likely a read error, given that the CDR3 carries no conserved phenylalanine or tryptophan at its end. The chain has TRBV28 and TRBJ2-5, with D maybe TRBD1 (5 bases). Germline V gene lookup returns CDR1 MDHEN and CDR2 SYDVKM. The V end was cut by 7 bases, the J end by 4 bases, with 19 bases between. CDR3 length: 15 amino acids. CDR3 sequence: CASKPPQAGRETQYL. For the CDR3, the DNA is TGTGCCAGCAAACCCCCCCAAGCAGGGCGAGAGACCCAGTACCTC.

The gene calls are TRBV6-2 or TRBV6-3 and TRBJ2-5; 7 bases align to TRBD2. CDR1 MNHEY and CDR2 SVGEGT come from the germline V gene. The CDR3 extends over 15 amino acids. The CDR3 loop is CTTSFKGAGEETQYF. CDR3 nucleotides: TGTACCACCAGCTTTAAAGGGGCGGGAGAAGAGACCCAGTACTTC.

In the case of this clonotype: At one boundary the junction diverges from the germline segment, which might be a read error. The rearrangement links TRBV20-1 to TRBJ2-3; possibly TRBD2 for D (5 bases). Germline loops: CDR1 DFQATT, CDR2 SNEGSKA (reference sequence). The CDR3 is 12 residues long. CDR3 residues: CTARGLADTQYF. For the CDR3, the DNA is TGCACTGCTAGAGGGCTCGCGGATACGCAGTATTTC.

About this clonotype itself: The junction and the germline gene differ at one end; a read error may be behind it. V gene TRBV10-3 combines with J gene TRBJ2-6; 12 positions agree with TRBD2. Germline loops: CDR1 ENHRY, CDR2 SYGVKD. The CDR3 has 20 residues. The CDR3 DNA follows: TGTGCCATCAGTGAATATGGGACTAGCGGGTGGGACCCTGGGGCCAACGTCCTGACCTTC. This gives the protein CAISEYGTSGWDPGANVLTF.

Remarks on this clonotype: One end of the junction varies from germline; a read error may be responsible. The chain uses TRBV20-1 and TRBJ2-1, with D perhaps matching TRBD2 (5 bases). This CDR3 region has 18 residues. Germline values: CDR1 DFQATT, CDR2 SNEGSKA (reference sequence). This CDR3 is CSASKDSERPREYNEQLF. The CDR3 nucleotides are TGCAGTGCTAGCAAGGATTCGGAGCGTCCAAGGGAGTACAATGAGCAGTTATTC.

This clonotype was observed many times. This chain links TRBV20-1 with TRBJ1-1; D remains unclear. Germline CDR1 reads DFQATT; CDR2 reads SNEGSKA (reference sequence). Deletions cut 0 bases from V and 4 bases from J, with 9 bases between. The CDR3 is 13 amino acids. The CDR3 protein is CSARDGVATEAFF. CDR3 nucleotide sequence: TGCAGTGCTAGAGACGGGGTGGCCACTGAAGCTTTCTTT.